This T cell receptor (beta chain) comes out of a study of shared clonotypes between healthy human individuals. Details on this clone: Its antigen is currently unknown.

Deletions cut 3 bases from V and 2 bases from J, with 8 bases between. CDR1 is SGHTA and CDR2 is FQGNSA in the germline V gene. The CDR3 has 13 residues. Overall study findings and caveats: Among non-shared clonotypes, generation probabilities were lower than among those shared by all four donors.

Libraries were prepared by immunoSEQ multiplex PCR; TCRdb keeps only in-frame clonotypes and omits some of them. The sample consists of over a million clones, roughly 96% of them appearing once. The sequence came from a man aged 30 to 39 in good health. The sequenced sample was naive CD4+ T cells sorted from blood. Subset meaning: CD45RA+ positively selected. The chain carries TRBV7-2 and TRBJ2-7, with D perhaps matching TRBD2 (6 bases). This CDR3 is CASSFREPYEQYF. CDR3 coding DNA: TGTGCCAGCAGCTTTCGGGAGCCCTACGAGCAGTACTTC.